The 14 T cell receptor beta chains reported below all come from one sample, sequenced in a study of T cell responses to AZD1222 COVID-19 vaccine. The assay was immunoSEQ multiplex PCR, and TCRdb's table has in-frame clones only and misses some. This table has roughly 130,000 clones, over 75% appearing once. Sequenced material: peripheral blood, taken on day 0 of AZD1222 vaccination. The receptors here all came from an adult in good health.

V and J are TRBV5-1 and TRBJ2-5; D remains ambiguous. In germline, CDR1 is SGHRS, CDR2 YFSETQ. CDR3 length: 15 residues. The ends were cut back, 6 bases at V and 1 base at J, with 16 bases in the middle. The CDR3 loop is CASNTPGGIQETQYF. In DNA form, the CDR3 reads TGCGCCAGCAACACACCGGGCGGTATCCAAGAGACCCAGTACTTC. The full variable domain, with the rest looked up from reference TRBV5-1 and TRBJ2-5, is KAGVTQTPRYLIKTRGQQVTLSCSPISGHRSVSWYQQTPGQGLQFLFEYFSETQRNKGNFPGRFSGRQFSNSRSEMNVSTLELGDSALYLCASNTPGGIQETQYFGPGTRLLVL.

This clone was recorded only once. V and J are TRBV7-6 and TRBJ2-2; TRBD2 agrees at 14 bases. This CDR3 has 17 amino acids. Germline V CDR1 and CDR2: SGHVS, FNYEAQ. Trimming at V came to 5 bases and at J to 3 bases, leaving 5 bases not matched to a gene. CDR3 in DNA: TGTGCCAGCAGCCTCGGACTAGCGGGAGGCTACACCGGGGAGCTGTTTTTT. Translated, it gives CASSLGLAGGYTGELFF.

The chain joins TRBV12-2 to TRBJ2-1; the table calls TRBD2, which could not be checked here. TRBV12-2 is given as a pseudogene. This CDR3 has 18 amino acids. The CDR3 here is CASRSPCRGRGTYNEQFF. The CDR3 DNA reads TGTGCAAGTCGCTCTCCATGTCGGGGGAGGGGGACCTACAATGAGCAGTTCTTC.

This clone was recorded once. The same CDR3 can be traced to other DNA sequences in this sample. The chain is built from TRBV5-1 and TRBJ1-2; no definite D call. V lost 0 bases and J lost 2, with 5 bases in between. CDR1 and CDR2 (germline): SGHRS, YFSETQ. The CDR3 runs to 13 residues. This chain's CDR3 is CASSLDVNYGYTF. In DNA, the CDR3 is TGCGCCAGCAGCTTGGACGTAAACTATGGCTACACCTTC.

This chain connects TRBV5-1 to TRBJ2-2; the D gene is possibly TRBD2 (6 bases). Trimming cost V 0 bases and J 6 bases, with 12 bases left between them. Germline V gives CDR1 SGHRS, CDR2 YFSETQ. This CDR3 has 15 residues. CDR3 DNA sequence: TGCGCCAGCAGCTTGGAAGGAGGGTACTCCGGGGAGCTGTTTTTT. Its translation is CASSLEGGYSGELFF.

This rearrangement joins TRBV29-1 to TRBJ1-2, with 8 bases aligning to TRBD1. Losses at the gene ends were 7 bases for V and 5 bases for J; bases not matched to a gene: 12. Germline-derived CDR1 and CDR2 are SQVTM and ANQGSEA. The CDR3 totals 14 residues. The DNA of the CDR3 is TGCAGCGCATACTACAGGGGGGCAGAATATGGCTACACCTTC. It specifies CSAYYRGAEYGYTF.

The chain combines TRBV27 with TRBJ2-7, with D uncertain. The CDR3 totals 14 residues. The V and J ends lost 10 bases and 3 bases respectively, with 19 bases between them. In germline, CDR1 is MNHEY, CDR2 SMNVEV (reference sequence). CDR3 sequence reads: CATSPAVQVYEQYF. The DNA of the CDR3 is TGTGCCACCTCCCCCGCAGTTCAGGTCTACGAGCAGTACTTC.

The chain recombines TRBV29-1 with TRBJ1-1; a weak D match, TRBD1 (5 bases). The CDR3 is made up of 13 amino acids. The germline V gene has CDR1 SQVTM and CDR2 ANQGSEA. Trimming cost V 4 bases and J 5 bases, with 14 bases left between them. This CDR3 is CSVVKGAGTEAFF. The CDR3 DNA sequence: TGCAGCGTTGTCAAAGGGGCAGGAACTGAAGCTTTCTTT.

This clone was seen a single time. The chain has TRBV5-6 and TRBJ1-1; TRBD1 matches 9 bases. Germline V CDR1 and CDR2: SGHDT, YYEEEE. The V segment lost 3 bases and the J segment 8 bases; nucleotides outside the gene matches: 11. CDR3 length equals 15 residues. DNA for the CDR3: TGTGCCAGCAGCTGGCCGGGACAGGGATCTTACGAAGCTTTCTTT. Translated, it gives CASSWPGQGSYEAFF.

The chain combines TRBV21-1 with TRBJ2-1; the table's D call, TRBD2, has no DNA check behind it. TRBV21-1 constitutes a pseudogene. The CDR3 covers 14 residues. CDR3 DNA: TGTGCCAGCAGCAAAGACCCCGGGGGATGTGAGCAGTTCTTC. Translation: CASSKDPGGCEQFF.

In regard to this clone: Given the absence of the conserved phenylalanine or tryptophan at the CDR3 end, a read error is likely. The DNA is omitted, as the CDR3 cannot be located on it reliably, and the CDR3 follows TCRdb's listing. The gene calls are TRBV2 and TRBJ1-1. The CDR3 numbers 11 amino acids, ends counted. CDR1 and CDR2 from the germline V gene are SNHLY and FYNNEI. CDR3 protein: CASSDRAAMNR.

The table lists this clone with a few counts. V gene TRBV13 combines with J gene TRBJ2-1; a weak D match, TRBD2 (6 bases). Trimming cost V 5 bases and J 7 bases, with 9 bases left between them. CDR3 length equals 12 residues. The germline CDR1 and CDR2 sequences are PRHDT and FYEKMQ (reference sequence). The CDR3 protein is CASSPGGNEQFF. DNA for the CDR3: TGTGCCAGCAGCCCTGGGGGGAATGAGCAGTTCTTC.

The chain has TRBV29-1 and TRBJ2-7; D possibly corresponds to TRBD2 (5 bases). The CDR3 covers 15 residues. The V gene's germline CDR1 is SQVTM and CDR2 ANQGSEA. The V and J ends lost 0 bases and 3 bases respectively, with 15 bases between them. CDR3 in amino acids: CSVEDRLAGRYEQYF. The CDR3 DNA is TGCAGCGTTGAAGATCGGCTAGCTGGACGCTACGAGCAGTACTTC.

The chain uses TRBV6-5 and TRBJ1-1; D uncertain. The V gene lost 6 bases and the J gene lost 3 bases, with 11 bases spanning the gap. The CDR3 extends over 13 amino acids. Germline assignment: CDR1 MNHEY and CDR2 SVGAGI. The CDR3 sequence: CASRGNGHTEAFF. CDR3 DNA: TGTGCCAGCAGGGGGAACGGGCACACTGAAGCTTTCTTT.